What follows are 2 T cell receptor beta chains derived from one specimen sequenced in a study of OX40 agonist ivuxolimab in advanced cancers. Libraries were prepared by immunoSEQ multiplex PCR; TCRdb keeps only in-frame clonotypes and omits some of them. The top ten hold about 15% of the sample, which has around 27,000 clones, roughly four fifths seen once. Sequencing used CD4+ or CD8+ T cells sorted from blood, obtained in a trial of the OX40 agonist ivuxolimab. Every receptor here comes from an adult with an advanced solid tumor such as melanoma, head and neck, liver or kidney cancer.

This clone is deemed medium-sized. The rearrangement uses TRBV2 and TRBJ2-7; 9 nucleotides align to TRBD1. Trimming took 7 bases from V and 7 from J; bases not matched to a gene: 14. CDR1 and CDR2 (germline): SNHLY, FYNNEI. The CDR3 sequence is 15 residues long. The CDR3 DNA is TGTGCCAGCACCCTGAACGGGGACAGGGTATGGGAGCAGTACTTC. Translating gives CASTLNGDRVWEQYF.

J is TRBJ2-2 and V is TRBV7-7; 7 bases align to TRBD1. Germline V lookup: CDR1 SSHAT, CDR2 FNYEAQ (reference sequence). V shed 5 bases and J 1 base; nucleotides not matched to a gene: 7. The CDR3 extends over 16 amino acids. The CDR3 region is CASSLGTAKNTGELFF. In nucleotides, the CDR3 is TGTGCCAGCAGCCTGGGGACAGCAAAGAACACCGGGGAGCTGTTTTTT.